This T cell receptor beta chain was sequenced in a study of cytomegalovirus exposure and HLA in healthy donors. At the level of the study: Across roughly 400 genotyped donors, about 80% landed in the Caucasian-associated ancestry cluster.

In nominal health when sampled, donors likely had unrecorded immune exposures nonetheless. The trim removed 1 base at V and 9 bases at J, leaving 2 bases unmatched. CDR1 is SEHNR and CDR2 is FQNEAQ in the germline V gene (reference sequence). This CDR3 contains 13 residues. 13 Jbeta primers and 60 Vbeta primers were used for the PCR. The assay was immunoSEQ multiplex PCR, and TCRdb's table has in-frame clones only and misses some. Recorded for this sample: 75,000 to 85,000 clones. V and J are TRBV7-9 and TRBJ2-1; TRBD2 matches at 8 bases. The source of this sequence is a man over 45 in good health and CMV-seronegative. Sequenced material: PBMCs. The CDR3 DNA reads TGTGCCAGCAGCTTAGTCGGGGGGGGTGAGCAGTTCTTC. Its translation is CASSLVGGGEQFF.